The 9 T cell receptor beta chains listed next were all sequenced from one sample in a study of T cells in Graves' hyperthyroidism and ophthalmopathy. RNA transcripts gave rise to amplified TCR beta CDR3 regions. The TCR CDR3 first-round RT-PCR relied on the HTBI primer set. TCRdb recomputed calls from the multiplex PCR reads with MiXCR, one row per CDR3 protein. Among some 270,000 distinct CDR3 sequences listed, about an eighth were seen once. Sequences were obtained from blood. The source of these receptors is a woman aged 30 to 39 with Graves' hyperthyroidism that later progressed to Graves' ophthalmopathy.

There are many counts of this clonotype. The chain links TRBV20-1 to TRBJ1-4, with TRBD1 as a possible D gene (6 bases). Per the germline V gene, CDR1 is DFQATT and CDR2 is SNEGSKA (reference sequence). The CDR3 has 14 amino acids. The V end was cut by 6 bases, the J end by 7 bases, with 18 bases between. The CDR3 sequence is CSAHTVQGSEKLFF. The CDR3 bases are TGCAGTGCCCATACCGTGCAGGGGAGTGAAAAACTGTTTTTT.

This clonotype was observed at least ten times. The chain carries TRBV9 and TRBJ1-1; D remains ambiguous. The CDR3 runs to 14 residues. V dropped 0 bases and J dropped 2 bases, with 8 bases sitting between them. CDR1 is SGDLS and CDR2 is YYNGEE in the germline V gene. The CDR3 is CASSVEAANTEAFF. In DNA, the CDR3 is TGTGCCAGCAGCGTAGAAGCTGCAAACACTGAAGCTTTCTTT. Full variable domain (remainder filled in from reference TRBV9 and TRBJ1-1): DSGVTQTPKHLITATGQRVTLRCSPRSGDLSVYWYQQSLDQGLQFLIQYYNGEERAKGNILERFSAQQFPDLHSELNLSSLELGDSALYFCASSVEAANTEAFFGQGTRLTVV.

This clonotype was counted between two and nine times. V gene TRBV5-6 combines with J gene TRBJ2-1; 12 nucleotides line up with TRBD2. The CDR3 has 16 residues. The germline V gene has CDR1 SGHDT and CDR2 YYEEEE. V shed 0 bases and J 13 bases; nucleotides not matched to a gene: 11. CDR3 bases: TGTGCCAGCAGCTTGGCCCCACTAGCGGGAGGATGGGAACAGTTCTTC. Its protein product is CASSLAPLAGGWEQFF.

Many counts were recorded for this clonotype. This chain connects TRBV28 to TRBJ2-7; TRBD2 matches at 13 bases. This CDR3 has 18 amino acids. The germline gives CDR1 MDHEN, CDR2 SYDVKM. V trimming: 10 bases; J trimming: 3 bases; junction bases outside the gene matches: 18. The chain's CDR3 is CATLSRTSGSVGVYEQYF. The CDR3 nucleotides read TGTGCCACCTTATCCCGGACTAGCGGGAGTGTCGGGGTCTACGAGCAGTACTTC.

This clonotype was picked up many times. The chain joins TRBV12-3 or TRBV12-4 to TRBJ1-2; 7 bases map to TRBD1. With 5 bases clipped from V and 6 bases from J, the junction kept 12 bases outside the gene matches. The CDR3 sequence is 15 residues long. CDR3 amino acids: CASSHHRDSAHGYTF. Written as DNA, the CDR3 is TGTGCCAGCAGTCACCACCGGGACAGCGCTCATGGCTACACCTTC.

This clonotype came up a few times. The chain combines TRBV7-9 with TRBJ2-3; TRBD1 matches 8 bases. CDR1 is SEHNR, CDR2 FQNEAQ, per germline (reference sequence). V was pared by 11 bases and J by 6 bases, with 4 bases of the junction left unmatched. This CDR3 has 11 residues. The DNA for the CDR3 is TGTGCCGGGGACAGGTTTGATACGCAGTATTTT. It encodes CAGDRFDTQYF.

This clonotype was picked up one time. Here the CDR3 DNA reads TGTGCCAGCAGCCTCCCTGCGGGAGGTGTAGAGACCCAGTACTTC. Amino acids: CASSLPAGGVETQYF. The chain joins TRBV7-2 to TRBJ2-5; 8 bases line up with TRBD2. The J segment lost 4 bases and the V segment lost 5 bases, leaving 9 bases of the junction unmatched. Germline loops: CDR1 SGHTA, CDR2 FQGNSA. The CDR3 spans 15 residues.

There are many counts of this clonotype. This sequence joins TRBV30 and TRBJ2-2; 8 nucleotides agree with TRBD2. The CDR3 has 17 amino acids. Unmatched junction bases numbered 7, after V lost 1 base and J lost 0 bases. CDR1 is GTSNPN and CDR2 is SVGIG in the germline V gene (reference sequence). In DNA, the CDR3 is TGTGCCTGGAGTGCGATGATACTAGCGGCGAACACCGGGGAGCTGTTTTTT. Its protein is CAWSAMILAANTGELFF.

The table lists this clonotype with a few counts. A read error is possible here, since a much larger clone lies one base away. The rearrangement uses TRBV12-3 or TRBV12-4 and TRBJ2-3, with D possibly being TRBD2 (5 bases). V lost 7 bases and J 4 bases, leaving 9 bases between the germline ends. The CDR3 extends over 12 amino acids. The CDR3 loop reads CASKADSDTQYF. The CDR3, as DNA: TGTGCCAGCAAAGCGGATTCAGATACGCAGTATTTT.